This entry is about one T cell receptor (beta chain). Its specificity is unknown. The data are from a study of T cell responses to AZD1222 COVID-19 vaccine. General study points: Donors skewed white British and female; clonal diversity was possibly underestimated.

Using immunoSEQ multiplex PCR, the repertoire was profiled, and TCRdb retains in-frame clones only, with some absent. The sample consists of 95,000 to 150,000 clones, over 70% of them appearing once. Germline loops: CDR1 SGHVS, CDR2 FNYEAQ. This CDR3 is 17 amino acids long. The V end lost 3 bases, the J end lost 0 bases, and 15 bases lay between the germline ends. Sequenced material: peripheral blood, taken on day 0 of AZD1222 vaccination. The receptor's source is an adult in good health. This chain connects TRBV7-6 to TRBJ2-1, with a weak D call TRBD1 (6 bases). CDR3 sequence reads: CASSFFGTQSSYNEQFF. The CDR3 DNA sequence: TGTGCCAGCAGCTTCTTCGGGACACAGAGCTCCTACAATGAGCAGTTCTTC.